The 8 T cell receptor beta chains below come from one sample, sequenced in a study of blood T cell repertoires in COVID-19. The method was immunoSEQ multiplex PCR; TCRdb's version includes in-frame clones alone and lacks a portion of them. Here the sample spans 200,000 to 250,000 clones, roughly 85% being singletons. The sequenced material came from PBMCs or T cells enriched from blood (not recorded which). These receptors originate from a man aged 35 to 55 who had recovered from COVID-19.

The chain links TRBV13 to TRBJ2-3; 7 nucleotides agree with TRBD2. V dropped 6 bases and J dropped 6; count of bases not matched to a gene: 9. The CDR3 extends over 14 amino acids. Germline V gene sequence: CDR1 PRHDT, CDR2 FYEKMQ (reference sequence). This chain's CDR3 is CASSRWTSTDTQYF. DNA of the CDR3: TGTGCCAGCAGTCGATGGACTAGTACGGATACGCAGTATTTT.

The V call is TRBV29-1, the J call TRBJ1-5; possibly TRBD1 for D (5 bases). Germline V gives CDR1 SQVTM, CDR2 ANQGSEA. The CDR3 covers 13 residues. The ends were cut back, 3 bases at V and 7 bases at J, with 13 bases in the middle. CDR3 sequence (DNA): TGCAGCGTTGAGGTGGGGCTAGGGCAGCCCCAGCATTTT. It translates to CSVEVGLGQPQHF.

V and J are TRBV30 and TRBJ2-7; 10 bases fit TRBD1. Trimming took 5 bases from V and 5 from J; bases not matched to a gene: 9. This CDR3 contains 14 residues. Germline V gene data show CDR1 as GTSNPN and CDR2 as SVGIG (reference sequence). The CDR3 here is CAWDYRDRGHEQYF. CDR3 nucleotides: TGTGCCTGGGATTACCGGGACAGGGGCCACGAGCAGTACTTC.

The chain joins TRBV9 to TRBJ2-7; D unclear. CDR1 and CDR2 from the germline V gene are SGDLS and YYNGEE. CDR3 length equals 16 residues. V lost 4 bases and J 2 bases, leaving 19 bases between the germline ends. CDR3 sequence (DNA): TGTGCCAGCAGCTATCGCGGCGACGGCGCGACCTACGAGCAGTACTTC. It translates to CASSYRGDGATYEQYF.

The chain joins TRBV5-4 to TRBJ2-7; TRBD2 matches 9 bases. This CDR3 is built from 15 residues. Germline lookup yields CDR1 SGHNT and CDR2 YYREEE (reference sequence). The V segment lost 4 bases and the J segment 1 base; nucleotides outside the gene matches: 6. Here the CDR3 reads CASSHEREASYEQYF. CDR3 DNA: TGTGCCAGCAGCCACGAGCGGGAGGCTTCCTACGAGCAGTACTTC.

In its sample, this clone was seen a few times. The J gene is TRBJ2-5, the V gene TRBV28; perhaps TRBD2 as D (6 bases). The CDR3 sequence is 13 residues long. Germline loops: CDR1 MDHEN, CDR2 SYDVKM. V was shortened by 5 bases and J by 5 bases, with 12 bases between the two germline ends. Written as DNA, the CDR3 is TGTGCCAGCAGTGCAGGGACTTACGAGACCCAGTACTTC. This encodes CASSAGTYETQYF.

In its sample, this clone was seen once. The chain employs TRBV19 and TRBJ2-2; 7 bases match TRBD1. J lost 3 bases, V lost 5 bases, and 9 bases had no gene match. CDR3 size: 16 residues. Germline CDR1 and CDR2: LNHDA and SQIVND (reference sequence). The chain's CDR3 is CASSPRQGLDTGELFF. CDR3 DNA sequence: TGTGCCAGTAGTCCCCGACAGGGTTTGGACACCGGGGAGCTGTTTTTT.

The chain combines TRBV2 with TRBJ1-4, with D possibly TRBD1 on 5 matching bases. Germline assignment: CDR1 SNHLY and CDR2 FYNNEI. The ends were cut back, 7 bases at V and 7 bases at J, with 13 bases in the middle. The CDR3 totals 13 residues. The CDR3 protein is CASNLIRGEKLFF. Here the CDR3 DNA reads TGTGCCAGCAACCTGATAAGGGGTGAAAAACTGTTTTTT.